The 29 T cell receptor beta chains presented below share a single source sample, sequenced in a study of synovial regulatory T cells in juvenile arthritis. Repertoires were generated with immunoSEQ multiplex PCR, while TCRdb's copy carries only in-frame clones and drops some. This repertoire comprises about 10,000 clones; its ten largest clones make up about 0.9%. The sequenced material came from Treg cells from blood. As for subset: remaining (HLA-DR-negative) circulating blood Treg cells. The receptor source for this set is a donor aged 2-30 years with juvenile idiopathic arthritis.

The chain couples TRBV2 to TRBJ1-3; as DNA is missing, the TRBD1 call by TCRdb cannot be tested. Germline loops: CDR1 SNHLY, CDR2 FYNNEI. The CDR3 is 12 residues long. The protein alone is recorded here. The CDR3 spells CASIQTGNTIYF.

The CDR3 spells CASTGGSRAARQYF. The chain employs TRBV6-6 and TRBJ2-7; the TCRdb D gene call, TRBD2, has no DNA to confirm it. Per germline, CDR1 MNHNY and CDR2 SVGAGI (reference sequence). The CDR3 totals 14 residues. Nucleotide data are not available.

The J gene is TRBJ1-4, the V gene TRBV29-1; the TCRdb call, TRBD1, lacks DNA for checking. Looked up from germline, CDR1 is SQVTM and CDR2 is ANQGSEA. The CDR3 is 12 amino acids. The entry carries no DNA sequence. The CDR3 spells CSVGDSNEKLFF.

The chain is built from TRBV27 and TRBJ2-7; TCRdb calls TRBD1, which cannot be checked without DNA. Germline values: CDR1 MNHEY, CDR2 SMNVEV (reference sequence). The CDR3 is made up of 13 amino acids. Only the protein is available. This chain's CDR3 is CASGRGGRYEQYF.

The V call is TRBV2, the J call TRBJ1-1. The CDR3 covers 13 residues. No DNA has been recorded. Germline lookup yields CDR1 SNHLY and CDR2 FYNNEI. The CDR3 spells CASSQGVMAEAFF. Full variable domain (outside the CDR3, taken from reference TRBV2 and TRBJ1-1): EPEVTQTPSHQVTQMGQEVILRCVPISNHLYFYWYRQILGQKVEFLVSFYNNEISEKSEIFDDQFSVERPDGSNFTLKIRSTKLEDSAMYFCASSQGVMAEAFFGQGTRLTVV.

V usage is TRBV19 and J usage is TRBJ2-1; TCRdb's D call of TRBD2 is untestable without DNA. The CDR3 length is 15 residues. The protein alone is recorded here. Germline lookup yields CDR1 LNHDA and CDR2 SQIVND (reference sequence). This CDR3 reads CASRTSGLSYNEQFF.

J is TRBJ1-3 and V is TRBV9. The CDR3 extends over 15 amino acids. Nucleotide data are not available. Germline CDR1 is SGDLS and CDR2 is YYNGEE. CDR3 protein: CASSVAGGYGNTIYF.

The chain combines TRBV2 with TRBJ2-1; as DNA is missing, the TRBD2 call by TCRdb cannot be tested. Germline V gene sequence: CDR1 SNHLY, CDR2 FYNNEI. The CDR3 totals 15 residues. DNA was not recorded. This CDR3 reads CASSPPGGRYNEQFF.

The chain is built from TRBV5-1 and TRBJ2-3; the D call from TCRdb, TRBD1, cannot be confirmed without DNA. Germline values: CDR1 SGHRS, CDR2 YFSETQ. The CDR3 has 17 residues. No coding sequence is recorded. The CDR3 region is CASKRDRAPASTDTQYF.

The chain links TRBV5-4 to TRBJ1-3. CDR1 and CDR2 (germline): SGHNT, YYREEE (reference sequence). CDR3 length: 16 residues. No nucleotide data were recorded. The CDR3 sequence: CASSFGVKKTGNTIYF.

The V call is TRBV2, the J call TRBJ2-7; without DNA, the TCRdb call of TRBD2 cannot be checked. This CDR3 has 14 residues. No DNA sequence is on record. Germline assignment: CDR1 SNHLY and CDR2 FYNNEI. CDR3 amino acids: CASTYGRGPYEQYF.

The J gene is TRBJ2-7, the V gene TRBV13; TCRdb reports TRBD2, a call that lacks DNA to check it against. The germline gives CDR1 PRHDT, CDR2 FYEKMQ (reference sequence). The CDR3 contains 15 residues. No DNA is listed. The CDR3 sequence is CASTDGTSGSYEQYF.

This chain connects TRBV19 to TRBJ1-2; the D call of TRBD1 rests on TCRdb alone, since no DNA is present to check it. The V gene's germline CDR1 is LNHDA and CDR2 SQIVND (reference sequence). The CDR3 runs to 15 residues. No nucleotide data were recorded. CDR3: CASSPFGQGNYGYTF.

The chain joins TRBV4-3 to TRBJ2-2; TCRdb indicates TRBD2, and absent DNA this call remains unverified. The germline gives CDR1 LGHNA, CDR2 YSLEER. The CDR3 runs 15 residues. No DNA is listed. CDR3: CASRSRGGIVGELFF.

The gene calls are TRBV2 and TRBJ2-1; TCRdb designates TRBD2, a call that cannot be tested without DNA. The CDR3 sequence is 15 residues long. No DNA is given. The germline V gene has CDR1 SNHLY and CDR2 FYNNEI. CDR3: CASRAAGRGYNEQFF.

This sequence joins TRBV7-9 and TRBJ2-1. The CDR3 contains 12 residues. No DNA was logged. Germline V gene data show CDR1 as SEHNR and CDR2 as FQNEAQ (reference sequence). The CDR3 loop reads CASREFLGEQFF.

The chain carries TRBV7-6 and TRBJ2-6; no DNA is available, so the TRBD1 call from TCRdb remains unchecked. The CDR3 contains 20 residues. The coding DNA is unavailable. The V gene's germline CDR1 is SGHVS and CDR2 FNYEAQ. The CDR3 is CASSDRDRGRSYPGANVLTF.

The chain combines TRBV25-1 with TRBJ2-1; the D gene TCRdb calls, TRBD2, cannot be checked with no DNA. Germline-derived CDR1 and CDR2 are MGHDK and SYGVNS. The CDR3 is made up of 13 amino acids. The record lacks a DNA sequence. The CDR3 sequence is CASSEWGGNEQFF.

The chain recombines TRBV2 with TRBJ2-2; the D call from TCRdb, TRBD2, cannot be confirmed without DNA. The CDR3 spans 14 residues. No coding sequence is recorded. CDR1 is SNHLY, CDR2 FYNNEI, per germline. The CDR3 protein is CASRGGGVPGELFF.

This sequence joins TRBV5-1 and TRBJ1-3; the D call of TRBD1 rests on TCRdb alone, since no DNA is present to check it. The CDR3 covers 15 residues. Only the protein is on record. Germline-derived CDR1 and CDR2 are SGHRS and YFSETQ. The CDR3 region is CASSFAGGVGNTIYF.

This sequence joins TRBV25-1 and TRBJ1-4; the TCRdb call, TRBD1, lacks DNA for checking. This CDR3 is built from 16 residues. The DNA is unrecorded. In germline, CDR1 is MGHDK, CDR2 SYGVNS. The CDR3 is CASPEPRQFSLEKLFF.

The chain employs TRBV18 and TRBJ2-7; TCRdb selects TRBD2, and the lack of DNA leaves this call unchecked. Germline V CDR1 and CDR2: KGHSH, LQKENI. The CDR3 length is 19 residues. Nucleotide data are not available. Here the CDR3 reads CASSPPSTSGRARAYEQYF.

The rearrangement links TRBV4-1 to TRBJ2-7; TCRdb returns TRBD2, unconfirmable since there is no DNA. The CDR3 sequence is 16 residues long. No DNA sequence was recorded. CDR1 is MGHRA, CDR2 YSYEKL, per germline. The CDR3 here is CASSQDRSLPSYEQYF.

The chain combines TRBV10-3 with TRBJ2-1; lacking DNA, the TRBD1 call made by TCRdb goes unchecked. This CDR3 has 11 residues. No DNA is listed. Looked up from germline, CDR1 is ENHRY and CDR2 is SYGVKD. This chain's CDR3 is CAISTGNEQFF.

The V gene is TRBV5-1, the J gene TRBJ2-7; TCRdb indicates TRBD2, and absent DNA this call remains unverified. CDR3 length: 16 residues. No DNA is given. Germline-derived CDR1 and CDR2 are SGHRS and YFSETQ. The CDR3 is CASSPAPSGASYEQYF.

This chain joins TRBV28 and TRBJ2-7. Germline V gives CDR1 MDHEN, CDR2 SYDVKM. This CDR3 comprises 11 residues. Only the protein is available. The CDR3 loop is CASTADYEQYF. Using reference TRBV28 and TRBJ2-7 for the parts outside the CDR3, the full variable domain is DVKVTQSSRYLVKRTGEKVFLECVQDMDHENMFWYRQDPGLGLRLIYFSYDVKMKEKGDIPEGYSVSREKKERFSLILESASTNQTSMYLCASTADYEQYFGPGTRLTVT.

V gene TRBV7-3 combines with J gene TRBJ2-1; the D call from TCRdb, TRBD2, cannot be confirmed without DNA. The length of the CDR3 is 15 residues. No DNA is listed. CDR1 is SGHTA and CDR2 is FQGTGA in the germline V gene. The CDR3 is CASSLAGSSYNEQFF.

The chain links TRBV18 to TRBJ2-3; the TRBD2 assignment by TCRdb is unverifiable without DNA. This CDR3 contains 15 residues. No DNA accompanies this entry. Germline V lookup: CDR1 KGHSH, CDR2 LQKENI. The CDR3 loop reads CASSLAGGQGDTQYF.

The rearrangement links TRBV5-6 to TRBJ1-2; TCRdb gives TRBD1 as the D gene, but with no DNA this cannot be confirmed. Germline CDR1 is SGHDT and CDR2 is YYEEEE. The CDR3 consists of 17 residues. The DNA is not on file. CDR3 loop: CASSLAGRLRRNYGYTF.